The 11 T cell receptor beta chains reported below all come from one sample, sequenced in a study of cytomegalovirus exposure and HLA in healthy donors. A multiplex PCR was run with 60 Vbeta primers and 13 Jbeta primers. Assay used: immunoSEQ multiplex PCR; TCRdb lists only in-frame clones, some missing. The sample contains about 220,000 clones, around 80% of which appear only once. The sample was PBMCs. All receptors derive from a woman in her forties in good health and CMV-seropositive.

The gene calls are TRBV27 and TRBJ1-5; possibly TRBD1 for D (5 bases). Germline CDR1 reads MNHEY; CDR2 reads SMNVEV (reference sequence). V was shortened by 5 bases and J by 4 bases, with 15 bases between the two germline ends. The CDR3 length is 15 residues. In DNA form, the CDR3 reads TGTGCCAGCAGTGTAGGGGCCCCGGCGAATCAGCCCCAGCATTTT. It yields the protein CASSVGAPANQPQHF.

V and J are TRBV5-1 and TRBJ1-1; D is ambiguous. V dropped 5 bases and J dropped 0 bases, with 14 bases sitting between them. Germline V gene data show CDR1 as SGHRS and CDR2 as YFSETQ. The CDR3 consists of 15 residues. The CDR3 is CASRSVQQVNTEAFF. The CDR3 DNA follows: TGCGCCAGCAGATCAGTTCAGCAGGTGAACACTGAAGCTTTCTTT.

V gene TRBV19 combines with J gene TRBJ1-2; TRBD1 might be the D (6 bases). V was pared by 5 bases and J by 11 bases, with 24 bases between. Germline V gene sequence: CDR1 LNHDA, CDR2 SQIVND (reference sequence). This CDR3 has 15 amino acids. CDR3 amino acids: CASSPRAPEGGPYTF. In nucleotides, the CDR3 is TGTGCCAGTAGTCCAAGGGCCCCGGAGGGGGGGCCTTACACCTTC.

The chain links TRBV19 to TRBJ1-5; 8 nucleotides agree with TRBD1. J gave up 2 bases and V 9 bases, and 6 bases lay outside the gene matches. Germline lookup yields CDR1 LNHDA and CDR2 SQIVND (reference sequence). There are 14 residues in the CDR3. The CDR3 region is CASLDRGGNQPQHF. As DNA, the CDR3 is TGTGCCAGCCTAGACAGGGGTGGCAATCAGCCCCAGCATTTT.

A word on this clone: At one end, the junction sequence differs from germline, possibly due to a read error. The chain is built from TRBV7-9 and TRBJ2-5, with a tentative D call TRBD2 (5 bases). CDR1 and CDR2 from the germline V gene are SEHNR and FQNEAQ (reference sequence). This CDR3 has 12 amino acids. CDR3 in amino acids: CSSSRGQETQYF. The CDR3, as DNA: TGTTCCAGCAGCCGAGGGCAAGAGACCCAGTACTTC.

V gene TRBV7-9 combines with J gene TRBJ2-1; 9 bases align to TRBD1. The junction had 5 bases not matched to a gene; V was cut back by 4 bases and J by 4 bases. CDR1 SEHNR and CDR2 FQNEAQ come from the germline V gene (reference sequence). The CDR3 is made up of 15 amino acids. CDR3 sequence reads: CASSSTDRGYNEQFF. DNA of the CDR3: TGTGCCAGCAGCTCTACCGACAGGGGGTACAATGAGCAGTTCTTC. Supplemented by reference TRBV7-9 and TRBJ2-1, the full variable domain reads DTGVSQNPRHKITKRGQNVTFRCDPISEHNRLYWYRQTLGQGPEFLTYFQNEAQLEKSRLLSDRFSAERPKGSFSTLEIQRTEQGDSAMYLCASSSTDRGYNEQFFGPGTRLTVL.

The chain couples TRBV7-2 to TRBJ2-7, with D possibly being TRBD1 (6 bases). CDR1 is SGHTA and CDR2 is FQGNSA in the germline V gene. V was trimmed by 1 base and J by 3 bases, leaving 13 bases between them. This CDR3 region has 15 residues. DNA of the CDR3: TGTGCCAGCAGCTTAGGACCAGGGACAAGCTACGAGCAGTACTTC. The encoded protein is CASSLGPGTSYEQYF. The full variable domain, its missing parts supplied by reference TRBV7-2 and TRBJ2-7, is GAGVSQSPSNKVTEKGKDVELRCDPISGHTALYWYRQSLGQGLEFLIYFQGNSAPDKSGLPSDRFSAERTGGSVSTLTIQRTQQEDSAVYLCASSLGPGTSYEQYFGPGTRLTVT.

This clone was seen more than once but under ten times. This sequence joins TRBV10-3 and TRBJ2-7, with D possibly being TRBD1 (6 bases). Per the germline V gene, CDR1 is ENHRY and CDR2 is SYGVKD. This CDR3 region has 17 residues. V was trimmed by 0 bases and J by 1 base, leaving 16 bases between them. The CDR3 bases are TGTGCCATCAGTGAGTCGTGGGGCCAGGGGCGATCCTACGAGCAGTACTTC. It is translated as CAISESWGQGRSYEQYF.

Only a few counts were recorded for this clone. The CDR3 coding sequence is TGTGCCATCAGGGGCGGGTCGCGCACCGGGGAGCTGTTTTTT. This encodes CAIRGGSRTGELFF. The chain is built from TRBV10-3 and TRBJ2-2; D might be TRBD2 (5 bases). The CDR3 has 14 residues. Between the trimmed V and J ends, which lost 6 bases and 4 bases, there was a span of 12 bases. Per the germline V gene, CDR1 is ENHRY and CDR2 is SYGVKD.

This chain links TRBV4-1 with TRBJ1-5; 7 bases align to TRBD1. After removal of 0 bases from V and 7 bases from J, the junction contained 18 bases not matched to a gene. Germline V gene data show CDR1 as MGHRA and CDR2 as YSYEKL. This CDR3 spans 19 amino acids. The CDR3 region is CASSQDPEVRGLGGQPQHF. In DNA form, the CDR3 reads TGCGCCAGCAGCCAAGATCCGGAGGTGAGGGGTCTAGGGGGCCAGCCCCAGCATTTT.

The rearrangement joins TRBV5-1 to TRBJ1-1; D possibly corresponds to TRBD1 (6 bases). The CDR3 length is 13 residues. Deletions cut 4 bases from V and 5 bases from J, with 12 bases between. Germline CDR1 reads SGHRS; CDR2 reads YFSETQ. The CDR3 region is CASSAGTQTEAFF. The DNA for the CDR3 is TGCGCCAGCAGCGCCGGGACACAGACTGAAGCTTTCTTT.